Below are 4 T cell receptor beta chains sequenced from a single sample in a study of T cells in Graves' hyperthyroidism and ophthalmopathy (dated by TCRdb to between 2018 and 2020). To prepare the library, multiplex PCR was applied. Sequencing was carried out with an Illumina HiSeq 2000. TCR beta CDR3 regions were amplified from RNA transcripts. A first-round RT-PCR of the TCR CDR3 used the HTBI primer set with the Qiagen OneStep RT-PCR kit. Starting from the raw public reads, TCRdb applied fastp trimming at Q25, assembled clones with MiXCR and retained in-frame beta chains. Every CDR3 protein is listed once, alongside the most common genes and DNA of its rows. This sample is represented by 550,000 to 800,000 distinct CDR3 sequences; 15% to 20% of them were singletons. 15% of the sample comes from the top ten. Material for sequencing was blood. The receptors shown here come from a man between 50 and 59 years old with Graves' hyperthyroidism.

The chain has TRBV7-9 and TRBJ2-1; D not certain. The germline V and J ends were trimmed by 5 bases and 7 bases, with 18 bases remaining between them. Germline loops: CDR1 SEHNR, CDR2 FQNEAQ (reference sequence). This CDR3 spans 15 amino acids. Written as DNA, the CDR3 is TGTGCCAGCAGCCAGAGTGGAGCGACGGCAAATGAGCAGTTCTTC. Its protein is CASSQSGATANEQFF.

This clonotype came up a few times. The rearrangement uses TRBV20-1 and TRBJ2-7; D gene ambiguous. Trimming took 2 bases from V and 0 from J, leaving 11 bases between them. Germline V gene data show CDR1 as DFQATT and CDR2 as SNEGSKA (reference sequence). The CDR3 has 14 amino acids. Written as DNA, the CDR3 is TGCAGTGCTAGAAAACAGCTCCTCTCCTACGAGCAGTACTTC. Translated, it gives CSARKQLLSYEQYF.

This clonotype has a count of ten or more. This sequence joins TRBV28 and TRBJ1-1; 9 bases map to TRBD1. Germline V CDR1 and CDR2: MDHEN, SYDVKM. Trimming took 5 bases from V and 5 from J; bases not matched to a gene: 12. The length of the CDR3 is 16 residues. This CDR3 reads CASSITGGAGRTEAFF. DNA of the CDR3: TGTGCCAGCAGTATTACAGGGGGCGCTGGGCGAACTGAAGCTTTCTTT.

This clonotype appeared a few times. J is TRBJ1-1 and V is TRBV9, with D perhaps matching TRBD1 (5 bases). The CDR3 has 15 amino acids. Germline lookup yields CDR1 SGDLS and CDR2 YYNGEE. The V gene lost 2 bases and the J gene lost 0 bases, with 11 bases spanning the gap. The CDR3 protein is CASSVGGGLNTEAFF. The DNA for the CDR3 is TGTGCCAGCAGCGTCGGGGGGGGGTTGAACACTGAAGCTTTCTTT.